This T cell receptor beta chain was found in a study of vaccination effects on CD4 cells after COVID-19. Overall study: The cohort was immunized with two doses of either the BNT162b2 or mRNA-1273 vaccine. Broader study findings: Marked clonal contraction of both clone types appeared late after vaccination.

Antigen-specific CD4+ T cells were first expanded with viral peptide pools by the ViraFEST assay and only then sequenced. Cultured cells yielded isolated CD4+ T cells after 10 to 11 days. Vaccine recipients, nucleocapsid antibody negative, had no prior SARS-CoV-2 infection. In the cultures, half the medium was exchanged for IL-2 medium on days 3 and 7. Here immunoSEQ multiplex PCR was the method, and the copy in TCRdb shows in-frame clones only, minus some. This sample has about 37,000 clones, with 66% found just once. Comment on this clone: Its antigen is currently unknown.

Germline V lookup: CDR1 MNHEY, CDR2 SVGEGT. With 5 bases removed from V and 7 bases from J, the gap between germline ends came to 21 bases. The CDR3 runs 16 residues. Source: CD4+ T cells from PBMCs cultured with HCoV-OC43 spike peptides, taken before COVID-19 vaccination. Subset described: HCoV-OC43 spike overlapping peptide pool stimulation. The chain is built from TRBV6-2 or TRBV6-3 and TRBJ2-1, with D possibly TRBD2 on 6 matching bases. The sequence was collected from a human donor who received a COVID-19 vaccine. The DNA for the CDR3 is TGTGCCAGCAGTCCCTCGCGGGGAGGAGGGAATAATGAGCAGTTCTTC. Translating gives CASSPSRGGGNNEQFF.